The next 17 T cell receptor beta chains were all read from a single sample in a study of T-cell reconstitution after alpha-beta-depleted transplantation in children. For TCRbeta, the library was prepared with unique molecular identifiers. TCRdb itself ran the PCR reads through MiXCR, one entry per CDR3 protein. The table shows about 980,000 distinct CDR3 sequences, with around 30% occurring only once. The sample was PBMCs, mostly from graft donor cells, taken 360 days after TCRalphabeta/CD19-depleted stem cell transplant. The receptors derive from a boy in the first two years of life who had a stem cell transplant for SCID, so the T cells may come from the graft donor.

This clonotype was observed a handful of times. The genes are TRBV19 and TRBJ1-5, with D tentatively TRBD1 (6 bases). The V gene lost 10 bases and the J gene lost 0 bases, with 13 bases spanning the gap. The length of the CDR3 is 14 residues. Germline CDR1 is LNHDA and CDR2 is SQIVND (reference sequence). The CDR3 spells CATERGGSNQPQHF. CDR3 nucleotide sequence: TGTGCCACCGAAAGAGGGGGTAGCAATCAGCCCCAGCATTTT.

The rearrangement uses TRBV5-1 and TRBJ1-1; 8 nucleotides align to TRBD1. The CDR3 contains 13 residues. Germline-derived CDR1 and CDR2 are SGHRS and YFSETQ. V was clipped by 6 bases and J by 8 bases; unmatched bases: 9. The CDR3 loop is CASTPSGTGEAFF. CDR3 in DNA: TGCGCCAGCACCCCGTCAGGGACAGGAGAAGCTTTCTTT.

This clonotype has a handful of counts. The chain employs TRBV12-3 or TRBV12-4 and TRBJ2-3; D gene uncertain. The CDR3 runs 17 residues. The ends were cut back, 4 bases at V and 2 bases at J, with 19 bases in the middle. Here the CDR3 DNA reads TGTGCCAGCAGTTGGGGTCTGGCTACATCATCCACAGATACGCAGTATTTT. This gives the protein CASSWGLATSSTDTQYF.

This clonotype has a handful of counts. The chain employs TRBV20-1 and TRBJ1-1; D unresolved. This CDR3 region has 11 residues. Germline assignment: CDR1 DFQATT and CDR2 SNEGSKA (reference sequence). CDR3 region: CSYYPNTEAFF. The DNA of the CDR3 is TGCAGCTACTACCCGAACACTGAAGCTTTCTTT.

This clonotype was detected only a few times. The chain combines TRBV27 with TRBJ2-7; D unclear. This CDR3 has 13 amino acids. Germline CDR1 reads MNHEY; CDR2 reads SMNVEV (reference sequence). The V end lost 1 base, the J end lost 2 bases, and 6 bases lay between the germline ends. CDR3 in amino acids: CASSLYPPYEQYF. The CDR3 DNA reads TGTGCCAGCAGTTTATACCCACCCTACGAGCAGTACTTC.

This clonotype was seen only a few times. This chain links TRBV7-3 with TRBJ2-1; 8 bases agree with TRBD1. Germline V gene data show CDR1 as SGHTA and CDR2 as FQGTGA. V gave up 5 bases and J gave up 2 bases; unmatched junction bases: 8. The CDR3 covers 16 residues. This chain's CDR3 is CASSLNDRGAYNEQFF. The CDR3, as DNA: TGTGCCAGCAGCCTCAACGACAGGGGTGCCTACAATGAGCAGTTCTTC.

V usage is TRBV4-3 and J usage is TRBJ2-3; tentatively, D is TRBD2 (6 bases). Germline CDR1 and CDR2: LGHNA and YSLEER. V lost 0 bases, J lost 1 base, and 11 bases lay in between. This CDR3 contains 16 residues. CDR3 sequence: CASSQDLGGGTDTQYF. CDR3 in DNA: TGCGCCAGCAGCCAAGATCTGGGAGGAGGCACAGATACGCAGTATTTT.

Only a few counts were recorded for this clonotype. V and J are TRBV20-1 and TRBJ1-4; D is uncertain. Trimming removed 3 bases at V and 7 bases at J, with 15 bases between. Germline V gene sequence: CDR1 DFQATT, CDR2 SNEGSKA (reference sequence). This CDR3 has 14 residues. The CDR3 coding sequence is TGCAGTGCTAGCCCCGCGGCAGGAGGTGAAAAACTGTTTTTT. This encodes CSASPAAGGEKLFF.

The J gene is TRBJ1-2, the V gene TRBV6-1, with 10 bases lining up with TRBD1. This CDR3 spans 16 amino acids. V shed 5 bases and J 4 bases; nucleotides not matched to a gene: 10. The germline gives CDR1 MNHNS, CDR2 SASEGT. The CDR3 loop is CASSPRDRGRFYGYTF. CDR3 in DNA: TGTGCCAGCAGTCCGAGAGACAGGGGGCGGTTCTATGGCTACACCTTC.

In this sample, this clonotype turned up a few times. The V gene is TRBV29-1, the J gene TRBJ2-6, with D possibly TRBD1 on 6 matching bases. V was cut by 4 bases and J by 4 bases, with 20 bases left in between. CDR1 SQVTM and CDR2 ANQGSEA come from the germline V gene. The CDR3 loop spans 17 amino acids. The CDR3 nucleotides read TGCAGCGTTGCACAGGGTTTTTTTAAATCCGGGGCCAACGTCCTGACTTTC. Protein: CSVAQGFFKSGANVLTF.

This clonotype was observed a handful of times. The rearrangement uses TRBV7-9 and TRBJ2-7; no clear D. CDR1 is SEHNR and CDR2 is FQNEAQ in the germline V gene (reference sequence). V was cut by 3 bases and J by 0 bases, with 15 bases left in between. CDR3 length equals 16 residues. CDR3 residues: CASSFEGLSSSYEQYF. The CDR3 DNA sequence: TGTGCCAGCAGCTTCGAAGGTCTATCCAGCTCCTACGAGCAGTACTTC.

The chain links TRBV2 to TRBJ2-7; D remains ambiguous. Germline V gene data show CDR1 as SNHLY and CDR2 as FYNNEI. This CDR3 contains 12 residues. V was shortened by 7 bases and J by 3 bases, with 10 bases between the two germline ends. Written as DNA, the CDR3 is TGTGCCAGCACTAGTAGTGGCTACGAGCAGTACTTC. Protein: CASTSSGYEQYF.

The CDR3 nucleotides are TGTGCCAGCAGCGGGGAACGGGAGTGGCGGGGACCCTACGAGCAGTACTTC. It yields the protein CASSGEREWRGPYEQYF. The chain employs TRBV7-2 and TRBJ2-7, with D possibly TRBD2 on 6 matching bases. Trimming took 5 bases from V and 2 from J, leaving 22 bases between them. Germline V gene sequence: CDR1 SGHTA, CDR2 FQGNSA. The CDR3 has 17 amino acids.

The genes are TRBV5-1 and TRBJ1-1; D is perhaps TRBD1 (5 bases). The V end was cut by 0 bases, the J end by 6 bases, with 12 bases between. The germline gives CDR1 SGHRS, CDR2 YFSETQ. The CDR3 runs 14 residues. The CDR3 coding sequence is TGCGCCAGCAGCTTGGAGGGGACGGGATCTGAAGCTTTCTTT. Its protein product is CASSLEGTGSEAFF.

CDR3 loop: CASSQGWGLTNEKLFF. CDR3 sequence (DNA): TGCGCCAGCAGCCAAGGATGGGGGCTAACTAATGAAAAACTGTTTTTT. The gene calls are TRBV4-1 and TRBJ1-4; tentatively, D is TRBD1 (6 bases). This CDR3 is built from 16 residues. Germline V gives CDR1 MGHRA, CDR2 YSYEKL. V lost 1 base and J lost 1, with 10 bases in between.

The chain combines TRBV7-7 with TRBJ2-7; D is possibly TRBD1 (5 bases). The germline gives CDR1 SSHAT, CDR2 FNYEAQ (reference sequence). The ends were cut back, 3 bases at V and 5 bases at J, with 11 bases in the middle. This CDR3 has 13 amino acids. The CDR3 region is CASSLKGSHEQYF. The CDR3 DNA is TGTGCCAGCAGCTTGAAGGGGTCCCACGAGCAGTACTTC.

This sequence joins TRBV20-1 and TRBJ2-1; possibly TRBD1 for D (6 bases). Deletions cut 3 bases from V and 2 bases from J, with 11 bases between. Germline CDR1 is DFQATT and CDR2 is SNEGSKA (reference sequence). The CDR3 runs 14 residues. CDR3 in amino acids: CSASPQGPYNEQFF. DNA of the CDR3: TGCAGTGCTAGCCCACAGGGTCCCTACAATGAGCAGTTCTTC.